The 10 T cell receptor beta chains below all came from one sample that was sequenced in a study of T cell repertoires in cytomegalovirus infection. Antigen specificity for these receptors is unknown. TCRdb re-called the reads through MiXCR, storing one row per CDR3 protein. The sample consists of a few hundred thousand distinct CDR3 sequences, 42% of them appearing once. The specimen was cultured PBMCs, collected from culture after CMV antigen stimulation. The receptor set was obtained from a human donor in good health (CMV status not recorded). Some clones in this sample may be carry-over from other donors' samples.

This rearrangement joins TRBV12-3 or TRBV12-4 to TRBJ2-7, with D perhaps matching TRBD2 (6 bases). This CDR3 has 16 amino acids. V was trimmed by 2 bases and J by 6 bases, leaving 20 bases between them. The CDR3 region is CASSLTYRLVSGEQYF. As DNA, the CDR3 is TGTGCCAGCAGTTTAACCTATCGACTAGTTTCGGGCGAGCAGTACTTC.

This sequence joins TRBV2 and TRBJ1-6; tentatively, D is TRBD1 (5 bases). The CDR3 loop spans 14 amino acids. Germline values: CDR1 SNHLY, CDR2 FYNNEI. Trimming stripped 3 bases from V and 6 bases from J, with 9 bases between. CDR3 in amino acids: CASSEGGTNSPLHF. The DNA for the CDR3 is TGTGCCAGCAGTGAGGGGGGTACTAATTCACCCCTCCACTTT.

The V call is TRBV6-1, the J call TRBJ2-7; 7 bases agree with TRBD2. Germline CDR1 reads MNHNS; CDR2 reads SASEGT. The ends lost 6 bases at V and 2 bases at J; junction bases unmatched: 13. CDR3 length: 16 residues. CDR3 in DNA: TGTGCCAGCAGCTTCCCTGGCGGGAGTTCGACCTACGAGCAGTACTTC. Protein sequence: CASSFPGGSSTYEQYF.

This clonotype appeared a few times. The CDR3, as DNA: TGTGCCAGCAGTAAAGGGGGCGGGGAGACCCAGTACTTC. This sequence encodes CASSKGGGETQYF. This chain connects TRBV12-3 or TRBV12-4 to TRBJ2-5; 7 nucleotides line up with TRBD1. The CDR3 length is 13 residues. J lost 5 bases, V lost 5 bases, and 5 bases had no gene match.

CDR3 nucleotide sequence: TGTGCCAGCAGTTACTCGTCTTGGGGGCGCCCCGGCAATCAGCCCCAGCATTTT. Translated: CASSYSSWGRPGNQPQHF. The rearrangement uses TRBV6-2 or TRBV6-3 and TRBJ1-5; D may be TRBD1 (6 bases). From germline, CDR1 is MNHEY and CDR2 SVGEGT. The germline V and J ends were trimmed by 0 bases and 2 bases, with 17 bases remaining between them. The CDR3 sequence is 18 residues long.

V is TRBV12-3 or TRBV12-4 and J is TRBJ1-6; 7 nucleotides agree with TRBD1. The CDR3 runs to 15 residues. V shed 8 bases, J shed 8 bases, and the junction held 12 bases outside the gene matches. CDR3: CASSPSGTVDSPLHF. The CDR3 coding sequence is TGTGCCAGCTCCCCGTCGGGGACAGTTGATTCACCCCTCCACTTT.

This CDR3 is CASSLSIGEQFF. CDR3 bases: TGTGCCAGCAGTTTAAGCATCGGTGAGCAGTTCTTC. This chain links TRBV12-3 or TRBV12-4 with TRBJ2-1, with D unresolved. Trimming cost V 2 bases and J 9 bases, with 8 bases left between them. The CDR3 runs to 12 residues.

This chain links TRBV20-1 with TRBJ2-7; no firm D call. The CDR3 length is 13 residues. Per germline, CDR1 DFQATT and CDR2 SNEGSKA (reference sequence). For the CDR3, the DNA is TGCAGGGCTGGTGCAGGAGAGAACTACGAGCAGTACTTC. Its translation: CRAGAGENYEQYF.

The chain employs TRBV6-6 and TRBJ2-7; perhaps TRBD1 as D (5 bases). V was pared by 5 bases and J by 5 bases, with 16 bases between. Germline V gives CDR1 MNHNY, CDR2 SVGAGI (reference sequence). The CDR3 is 14 amino acids. This CDR3 is CASSRKDIWDEQYF. The CDR3 DNA is TGTGCCAGCAGTAGAAAGGACATATGGGACGAGCAGTACTTC.

In its sample, this clonotype was seen many times. The chain combines TRBV7-2 with TRBJ2-1; TRBD2 aligns across 14 bases. V was clipped by 5 bases and J by 7 bases; unmatched bases: 13. The CDR3 contains 18 residues. CDR1 and CDR2 (germline): SGHTA, FQGNSA. The CDR3 DNA is TGTGCCAGCAGCATGCCCTTGTCCGGGACTAGCGGGGGTAATGAGCAGTTCTTC. Encoded protein: CASSMPLSGTSGGNEQFF.